This TCR beta chain was recorded in a study of spatial heterogeneity in lung cancer. This clonotype was recorded a few times. MiXCR was run by TCRdb on the 5' RACE reads, yielding one entry per CDR3 protein. The sample shows some 85,000 distinct CDR3 sequences, around 21% of them seen only once. Time point: sample taken at primary tumor resection. Sequencing of whole RNA from tumor, nontumor lung or frozen PBMC involved no sorting. The CDR3 runs to 15 residues. J gave up 6 bases and V 9 bases, and 11 bases lay outside the gene matches. Germline values: CDR1 SNHLY, CDR2 FYNNEI. The input for sequencing was PBMCs, taken at surgery. V gene TRBV2 combines with J gene TRBJ2-1; 10 bases are shared with TRBD1. The TCR sequence derives from a male donor with early-stage non-small cell lung cancer. For the CDR3, the DNA is TGTGCCAGAGATCTATACGGGACAGGGGTCAATGAGCAGTTCTTC. Amino acid sequence: CARDLYGTGVNEQFF.